The text below deals with one TCR beta chain. The CDR3 is 13 residues long. The V end lost 5 bases, the J end lost 10 bases, and 16 bases lay between the germline ends. The germline V gene encodes CDR1 LGHDT and CDR2 YNNKEL (reference sequence). These data belong to a study of blood T cell repertoires in COVID-19. At the level of the study: COVID-19 samples collected from the United States, Italy and Spain covered acute and convalescent phases. T cells, B-cell-depleted T cells, or PBMCs provided the cDNA or gDNA that served as material.

Per the original data handling: The assay estimated nucleated cells by amplifying reference gene primers. TCRdb keeps only in-frame clones here, not all; method: immunoSEQ multiplex PCR. That table furnishes V, J and clone size, whereas the DNA furnished D and trimming. The sample lists more than 200,000 clones; 83% were seen once. The TCR was taken from a woman between 65 and 79 years old with active or convalescent COVID-19. V is TRBV3-1 (or the pseudogene TRBV3-2) and J is TRBJ2-3; D possibly corresponds to TRBD2 (5 bases). Sequenced material: peripheral blood. CDR3 in DNA: TGTGCCAGCAGCGTCCGAACTAGTCACGCGCAGTATTTT. Translation: CASSVRTSHAQYF.